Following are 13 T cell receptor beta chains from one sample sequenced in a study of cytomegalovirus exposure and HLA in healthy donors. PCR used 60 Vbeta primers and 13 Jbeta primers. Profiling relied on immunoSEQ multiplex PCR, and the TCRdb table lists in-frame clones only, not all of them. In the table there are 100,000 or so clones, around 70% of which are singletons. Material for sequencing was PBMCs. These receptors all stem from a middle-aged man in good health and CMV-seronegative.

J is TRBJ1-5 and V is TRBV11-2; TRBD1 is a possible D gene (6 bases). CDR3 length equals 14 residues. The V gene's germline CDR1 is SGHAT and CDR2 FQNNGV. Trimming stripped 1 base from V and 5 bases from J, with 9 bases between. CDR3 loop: CASSLGAGDQPQHF. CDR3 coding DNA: TGTGCCAGCAGCTTAGGGGCAGGGGATCAGCCCCAGCATTTT.

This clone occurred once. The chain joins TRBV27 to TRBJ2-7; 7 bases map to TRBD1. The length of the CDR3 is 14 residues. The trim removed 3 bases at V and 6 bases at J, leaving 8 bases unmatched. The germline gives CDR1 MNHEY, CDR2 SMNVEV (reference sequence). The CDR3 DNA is TGTGCCAGCAGTTTCCGGGACAGAGTTAGCGAGCAGTACTTC. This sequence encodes CASSFRDRVSEQYF.

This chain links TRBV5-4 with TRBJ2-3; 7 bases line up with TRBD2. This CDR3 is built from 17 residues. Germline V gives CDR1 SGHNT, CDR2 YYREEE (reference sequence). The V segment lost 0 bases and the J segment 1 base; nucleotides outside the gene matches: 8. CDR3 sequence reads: CASSLGGSYPRTDTQYF. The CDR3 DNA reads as TGTGCCAGCAGCTTGGGCGGGAGCTATCCTCGCACAGATACGCAGTATTTT. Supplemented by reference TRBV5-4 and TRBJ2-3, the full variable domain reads ETGVTQSPTHLIKTRGQQVTLRCSSQSGHNTVSWYQQALGQGPQFIFQYYREEENGRGNFPPRFSGLQFPNYSSELNVNALELDDSALYLCASSLGGSYPRTDTQYFGPGTRLTVL.

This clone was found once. CDR3 protein: CASSQEGGGGPNTQYF. Written as DNA, the CDR3 is TGCGCCAGCAGCCAGGAAGGAGGCGGGGGCCCGAATACGCAGTATTTT. The chain combines TRBV4-3 with TRBJ2-3, with D possibly matching TRBD2 (7 bases). The germline V and J ends were trimmed by 3 bases and 7 bases, with 20 bases remaining between them. The germline gives CDR1 LGHNA, CDR2 YSLEER. The length of the CDR3 is 16 residues.

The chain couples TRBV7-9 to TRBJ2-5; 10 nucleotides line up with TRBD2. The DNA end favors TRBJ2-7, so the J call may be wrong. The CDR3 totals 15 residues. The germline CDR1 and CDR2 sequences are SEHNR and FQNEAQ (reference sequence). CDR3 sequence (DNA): TGTGCCAGCAGCTTAGCGATCGGACTAGCGGACGAGCAGTACTTC. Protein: CASSLAIGLADEQYF.

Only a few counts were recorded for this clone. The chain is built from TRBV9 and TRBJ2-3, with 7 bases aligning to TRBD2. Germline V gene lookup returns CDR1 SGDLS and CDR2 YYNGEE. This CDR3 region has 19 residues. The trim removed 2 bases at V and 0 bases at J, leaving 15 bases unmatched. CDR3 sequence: CASSVGGGVWVSSTDTQYF. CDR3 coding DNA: TGTGCCAGCAGCGTTGGCGGGGGAGTTTGGGTTTCTAGCACAGATACGCAGTATTTT.

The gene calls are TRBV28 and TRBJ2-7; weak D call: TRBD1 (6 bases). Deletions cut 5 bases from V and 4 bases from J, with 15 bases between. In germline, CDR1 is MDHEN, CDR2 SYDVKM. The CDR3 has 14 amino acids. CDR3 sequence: CASSPPLQGYEQYF. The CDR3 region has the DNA TGTGCCAGCAGTCCTCCATTGCAGGGGTACGAGCAGTACTTC.

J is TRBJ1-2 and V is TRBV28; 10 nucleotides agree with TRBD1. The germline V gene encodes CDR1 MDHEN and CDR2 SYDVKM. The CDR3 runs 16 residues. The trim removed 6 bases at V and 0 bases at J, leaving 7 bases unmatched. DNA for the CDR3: TGTGCCAGCAGGCTGCCTGGGACAGGGGCTAACTATGGCTACACCTTC. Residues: CASRLPGTGANYGYTF.

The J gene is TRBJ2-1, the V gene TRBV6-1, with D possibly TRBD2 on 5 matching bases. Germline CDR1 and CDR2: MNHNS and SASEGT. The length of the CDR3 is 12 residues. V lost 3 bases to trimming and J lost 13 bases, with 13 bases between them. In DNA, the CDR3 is TGTGCCAGCAGTGATGAGGGCAGAATACAGTTCTTC. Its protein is CASSDEGRIQFF.

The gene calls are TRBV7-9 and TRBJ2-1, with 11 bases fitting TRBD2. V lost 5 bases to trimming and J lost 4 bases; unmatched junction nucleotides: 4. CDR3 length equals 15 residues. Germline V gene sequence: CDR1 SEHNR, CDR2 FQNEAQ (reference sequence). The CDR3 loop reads CASSPTSGRYNEQFF. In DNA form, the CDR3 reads TGTGCCAGCAGCCCAACTAGCGGGAGATACAATGAGCAGTTCTTC.

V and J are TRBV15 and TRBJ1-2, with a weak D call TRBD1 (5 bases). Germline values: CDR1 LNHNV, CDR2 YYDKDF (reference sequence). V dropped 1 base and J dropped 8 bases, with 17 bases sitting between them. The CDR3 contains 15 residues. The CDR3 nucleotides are TGTGCCACCAGCAGAGGGGGCGCGAGGCTAGGCGGCTACACCTTC. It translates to CATSRGGARLGGYTF. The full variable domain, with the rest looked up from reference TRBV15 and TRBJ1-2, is DAMVIQNPRYQVTQFGKPVTLSCSQTLNHNVMYWYQQKSSQAPKLLFHYYDKDFNNEADTPDNFQSRRPNTSFCFLDIRSPGLGDTAMYLCATSRGGARLGGYTFGSGTRLTVV.

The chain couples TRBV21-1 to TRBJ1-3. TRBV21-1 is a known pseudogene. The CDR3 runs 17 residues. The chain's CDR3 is CASSKARVQSMFNTIYF. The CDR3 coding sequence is TGTGCCAGCAGCAAAGCGCGGGTACAGTCCATGTTCAACACCATATATTTT.

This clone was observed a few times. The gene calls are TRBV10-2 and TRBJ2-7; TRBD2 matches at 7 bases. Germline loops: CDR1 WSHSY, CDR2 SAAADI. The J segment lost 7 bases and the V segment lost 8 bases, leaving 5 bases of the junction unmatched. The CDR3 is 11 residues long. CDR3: CASGGGGEQYF. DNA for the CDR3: TGCGCCAGCGGGGGGGGTGGGGAGCAGTACTTC.